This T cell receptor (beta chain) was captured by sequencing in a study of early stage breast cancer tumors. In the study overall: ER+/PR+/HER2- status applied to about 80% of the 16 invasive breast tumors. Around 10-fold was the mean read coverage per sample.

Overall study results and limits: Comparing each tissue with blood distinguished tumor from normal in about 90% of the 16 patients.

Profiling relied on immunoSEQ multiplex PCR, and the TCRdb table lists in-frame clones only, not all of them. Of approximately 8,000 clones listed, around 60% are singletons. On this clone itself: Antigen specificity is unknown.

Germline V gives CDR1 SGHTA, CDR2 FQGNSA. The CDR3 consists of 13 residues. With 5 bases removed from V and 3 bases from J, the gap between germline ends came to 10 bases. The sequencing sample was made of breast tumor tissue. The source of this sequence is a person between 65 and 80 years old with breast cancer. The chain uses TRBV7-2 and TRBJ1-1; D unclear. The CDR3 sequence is CASSNALDTEAFF. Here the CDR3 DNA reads TGTGCCAGCAGCAACGCTCTAGACACTGAAGCTTTCTTT.